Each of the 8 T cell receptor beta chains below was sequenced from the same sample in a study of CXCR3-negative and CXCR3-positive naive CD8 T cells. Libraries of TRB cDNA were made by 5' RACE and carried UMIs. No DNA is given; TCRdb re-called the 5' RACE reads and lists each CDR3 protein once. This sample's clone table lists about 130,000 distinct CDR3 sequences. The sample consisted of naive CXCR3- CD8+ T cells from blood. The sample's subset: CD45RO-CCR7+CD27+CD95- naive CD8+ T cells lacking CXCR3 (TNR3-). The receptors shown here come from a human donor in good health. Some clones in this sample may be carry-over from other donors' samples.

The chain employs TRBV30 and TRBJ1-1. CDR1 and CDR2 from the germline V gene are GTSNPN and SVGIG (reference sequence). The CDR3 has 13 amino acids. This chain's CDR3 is CAWRRALNTEAFF.

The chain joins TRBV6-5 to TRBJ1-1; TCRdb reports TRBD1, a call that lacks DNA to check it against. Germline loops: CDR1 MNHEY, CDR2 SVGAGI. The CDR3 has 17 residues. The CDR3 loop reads CASSYSGTGLEDTEAFF.

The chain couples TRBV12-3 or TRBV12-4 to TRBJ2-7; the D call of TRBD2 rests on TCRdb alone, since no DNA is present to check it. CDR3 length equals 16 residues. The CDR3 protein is CASRYSGTSEPYEQYF.

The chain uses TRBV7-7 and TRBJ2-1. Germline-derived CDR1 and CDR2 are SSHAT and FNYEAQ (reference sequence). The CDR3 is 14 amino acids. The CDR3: CASSFSDKYNEQFF.

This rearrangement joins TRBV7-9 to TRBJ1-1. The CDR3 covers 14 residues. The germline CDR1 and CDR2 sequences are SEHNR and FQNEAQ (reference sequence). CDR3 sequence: CASSFLGQYTEAFF.

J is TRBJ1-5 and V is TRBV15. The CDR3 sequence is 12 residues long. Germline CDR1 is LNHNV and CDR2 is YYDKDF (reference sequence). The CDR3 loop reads CATRSQNQPQHF.

The CDR3 here is CASSQASGITSYEQYF. The gene calls are TRBV3-1 and TRBJ2-7; TCRdb indicates TRBD1, and absent DNA this call remains unverified. The CDR3 contains 16 residues. CDR1 and CDR2 from the germline V gene are LGHDT and YNNKEL (reference sequence).

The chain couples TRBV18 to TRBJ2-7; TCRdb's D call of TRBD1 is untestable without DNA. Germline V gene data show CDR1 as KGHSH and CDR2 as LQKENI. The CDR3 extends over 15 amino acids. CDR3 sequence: CASSPGTATSYEQYF.